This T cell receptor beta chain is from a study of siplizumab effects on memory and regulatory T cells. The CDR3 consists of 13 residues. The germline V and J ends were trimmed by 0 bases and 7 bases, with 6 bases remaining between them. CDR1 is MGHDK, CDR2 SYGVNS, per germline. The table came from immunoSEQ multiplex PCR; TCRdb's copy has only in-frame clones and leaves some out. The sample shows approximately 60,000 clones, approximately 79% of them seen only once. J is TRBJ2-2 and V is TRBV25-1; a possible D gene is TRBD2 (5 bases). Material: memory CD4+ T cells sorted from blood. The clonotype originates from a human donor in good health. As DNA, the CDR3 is TGTGCCAGCAGTGAATACCGGGGCGGGGAGCTGTTTTTT. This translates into CASSEYRGGELFF.